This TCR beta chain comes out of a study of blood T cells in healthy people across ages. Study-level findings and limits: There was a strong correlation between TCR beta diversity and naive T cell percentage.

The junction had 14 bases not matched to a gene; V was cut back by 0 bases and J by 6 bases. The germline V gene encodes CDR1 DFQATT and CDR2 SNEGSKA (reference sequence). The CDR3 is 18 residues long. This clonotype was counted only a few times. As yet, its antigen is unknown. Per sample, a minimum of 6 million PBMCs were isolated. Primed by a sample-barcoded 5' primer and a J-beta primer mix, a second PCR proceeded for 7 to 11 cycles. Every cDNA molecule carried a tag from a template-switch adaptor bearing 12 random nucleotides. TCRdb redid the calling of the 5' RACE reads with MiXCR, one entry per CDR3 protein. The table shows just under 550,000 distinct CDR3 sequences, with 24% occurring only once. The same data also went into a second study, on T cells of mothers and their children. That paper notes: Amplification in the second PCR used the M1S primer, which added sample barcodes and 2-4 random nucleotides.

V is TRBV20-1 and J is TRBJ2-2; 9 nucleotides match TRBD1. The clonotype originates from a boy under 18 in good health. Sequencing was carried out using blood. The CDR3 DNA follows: TGCAGTGCTAGAGATCCCAACCCAGACAGGGGGTCTCCCGGGGAGCTGTTTTTT. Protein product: CSARDPNPDRGSPGELFF.